The 16 T cell receptor beta chains reported below all come from one sample, sequenced in a study of T cell repertoires in cytomegalovirus infection. One entry per CDR3 protein, called by TCRdb with MiXCR from the reads. The sample yields roughly 860,000 distinct CDR3 sequences, approximately 30% seen once. Their antigen targets remain unknown. The input for sequencing was cultured CD8+ T cells from PBMCs, taken from culture after CMV antigen stimulation. These receptors were collected from a human donor in good health (CMV status not recorded). Some clones in this sample may be carry-over from other donors' samples.

The DNA of the CDR3 is TGTGCCACCAGCAGAGAGAAGGGATTCAATGAGCAGTTCTTC. Its translation is CATSREKGFNEQFF. The V call is TRBV15, the J call TRBJ2-1; no definite D call. The CDR3 runs to 14 residues. Germline V gene data show CDR1 as LNHNV and CDR2 as YYDKDF (reference sequence). The germline V and J ends were trimmed by 0 bases and 6 bases, with 9 bases remaining between them.

This chain joins TRBV27 and TRBJ1-2, with 8 bases identical to TRBD1. V trimming: 8 bases; J trimming: 6 bases; junction bases outside the gene matches: 23. Germline V gene data show CDR1 as MNHEY and CDR2 as SMNVEV (reference sequence). The CDR3 sequence is 18 residues long. CDR3 loop: CASRRPYGTGPFQDGYTF. CDR3 in DNA: TGTGCCAGCCGACGGCCCTACGGGACAGGTCCCTTTCAGGATGGCTACACCTTC.

A few counts support this clonotype. The gene calls are TRBV29-1 and TRBJ1-1; possible D gene TRBD1, 5 bases. The CDR3 runs 14 residues. The germline V gene encodes CDR1 SQVTM and CDR2 ANQGSEA. Trimming removed 6 bases from V and 4 bases from J, with 18 bases in between. The CDR3 DNA reads as TGCAGCGTCGCCCGGGTGGGGGTGACCACTGAAGCTTTCTTT. This gives the protein CSVARVGVTTEAFF.

V usage is TRBV27 and J usage is TRBJ2-1, with a possible D match to TRBD2 (7 bases). The V and J ends lost 9 bases and 9 bases respectively, with 15 bases between them. Germline V gene lookup returns CDR1 MNHEY and CDR2 SMNVEV (reference sequence). This CDR3 spans 12 amino acids. The CDR3 sequence: CASCRGGSEQFF. For the CDR3, the DNA is TGTGCCAGTTGCAGGGGAGGGAGTGAGCAGTTCTTC.

This clonotype has only a few counts. The chain has TRBV7-3 and TRBJ2-4; D might be TRBD2 (7 bases). The V and J ends lost 5 bases and 5 bases respectively, with 16 bases between them. The CDR3 covers 15 residues. Germline V gene lookup returns CDR1 SGHTA and CDR2 FQGTGA. The DNA of the CDR3 is TGTGCCAGCAGCCGAGCGGGGACACATGAAAACATTCAGTACTTC. Amino acids: CASSRAGTHENIQYF. Full variable domain (missing parts from reference TRBV7-3 and TRBJ2-4): GAGVSQTPSNKVTEKGKYVELRCDPISGHTALYWYRQSLGQGPEFLIYFQGTGAADDSGLPNDRFFAVRPEGSVSTLKIQRTERGDSAVYLCASSRAGTHENIQYFGAGTRLSVL.

The chain recombines TRBV6-1 with TRBJ1-1; 9 nucleotides match TRBD1. Germline trimming cut 6 bases from V and 0 bases from J; bases unmatched to any gene: 8. This CDR3 region has 16 residues. Germline values: CDR1 MNHNS, CDR2 SASEGT. Written as DNA, the CDR3 is TGTGCCAGCAGGGATAACTACAGGGGGCTGAACACTGAAGCTTTCTTT. Its translation: CASRDNYRGLNTEAFF.

This clonotype has more than one count but fewer than ten. Germline is not matched at one junction end, which may reflect a read error. The rearrangement joins TRBV7-7 to TRBJ2-1, with D maybe TRBD2 (5 bases). The germline V gene has CDR1 SSHAT and CDR2 FNYEAQ (reference sequence). The CDR3 loop spans 14 amino acids. CDR3 in amino acids: CASSLADGKNEQFF. The CDR3 DNA is TGTGCTAGCAGCTTAGCCGACGGGAAGAATGAGCAGTTCTTC.

J is TRBJ2-7 and V is TRBV7-6; D gene unclear. Trimming stripped 0 bases from V and 4 bases from J, with 7 bases between. CDR1 and CDR2 from the germline V gene are SGHVS and FNYEAQ. The CDR3 runs 13 residues. CDR3 sequence: CASSLARDYEQYF. CDR3 nucleotides: TGTGCCAGCAGCTTAGCGCGAGATTACGAGCAGTACTTC.

This clonotype appeared a few times. The chain uses TRBV27 and TRBJ2-3; D may be TRBD1 or TRBD2 (5 bases each). V lost 7 bases and J 0 bases, leaving 20 bases between the germline ends. The V gene's germline CDR1 is MNHEY and CDR2 SMNVEV (reference sequence). The CDR3 has 17 amino acids. DNA of the CDR3: TGTGCCAGCATCCATCCGGGACGCAGTCCTAGCACAGATACGCAGTATTTT. Translating gives CASIHPGRSPSTDTQYF.

In its sample, this clonotype was seen many times. V and J are TRBV5-5 and TRBJ2-1, with 7 bases fitting TRBD2. V lost 0 bases, J lost 6 bases, and 6 bases stayed unmatched. The CDR3 runs to 15 residues. Germline-derived CDR1 and CDR2 are SGHKS and YYEKEE (reference sequence). CDR3 region: CASSLERGGGNEQFF. The CDR3 nucleotides are TGTGCCAGCAGCTTGGAGCGGGGAGGCGGCAATGAGCAGTTCTTC.

This clonotype was counted once. This chain links TRBV4-1 with TRBJ2-3; D unresolved. V lost 0 bases, J lost 0 bases, and 10 bases lay in between. Germline V gives CDR1 MGHRA, CDR2 YSYEKL. This CDR3 has 16 residues. CDR3 DNA sequence: TGCGCCAGCAGCCAAGACGGTGCAGCTAGCACAGATACGCAGTATTTT. This sequence encodes CASSQDGAASTDTQYF.

The rearrangement joins TRBV7-6 to TRBJ2-5; D may be TRBD1 (6 bases). This CDR3 is built from 17 residues. V lost 1 base and J 5 bases, leaving 20 bases between the germline ends. Germline CDR1 is SGHVS and CDR2 is FNYEAQ. In DNA form, the CDR3 reads TGTGCCAGCAGCTTAGGACCACAGGGTTCGGCTCTGGAGACCCAGTACTTC. This encodes CASSLGPQGSALETQYF.

This clonotype was seen once. One end of the junction is discordant with germline, which a read error may explain. V is TRBV7-3 and J is TRBJ1-1; D call uncertain. This CDR3 is built from 11 residues. Germline V gene lookup returns CDR1 SGHTA and CDR2 FQGTGA. CDR3 sequence: CASSLGPTYCF. CDR3 sequence (DNA): TGTGCCAGCAGCTTAGGACCCACTTACTGTTTT.

V and J are TRBV6-6 and TRBJ2-2; 10 bases align to TRBD2. The V gene end was trimmed by 2 bases and the J gene end by 7 bases; junction bases not matched to a gene: 10. The CDR3 has 17 residues. The germline V gene encodes CDR1 MNHNY and CDR2 SVGAGI (reference sequence). The CDR3 nucleotides read TGTGCCAGCAGTTACCTCCGACCCCTAGCGGGGGACGGGGAGCTGTTTTTT. This gives the protein CASSYLRPLAGDGELFF.

There are a few counts of this clonotype. The chain has TRBV4-1 and TRBJ1-2; no clear D gene. Trimming stripped 3 bases from V and 4 bases from J, with 21 bases between. Germline V gene sequence: CDR1 MGHRA, CDR2 YSYEKL. The CDR3 contains 17 residues. The CDR3 nucleotides read TGCGCCAGCAGCCATGCCTTAAGCGCCTCGACGAGCTATGGCTACACCTTC. This encodes CASSHALSASTSYGYTF.

The sample holds a few counts of this clonotype. The genes are TRBV6-8 and TRBJ2-7, with a possible D match to TRBD1 (6 bases). CDR3 size: 15 residues. Germline CDR1 is MNHGY and CDR2 is SAAAGT. V dropped 2 bases and J dropped 4 bases, with 15 bases sitting between them. The CDR3 reads CASSYERGTMYEQYF. CDR3 DNA: TGTGCCAGCAGTTACGAACGAGGGACAATGTACGAGCAGTACTTC.